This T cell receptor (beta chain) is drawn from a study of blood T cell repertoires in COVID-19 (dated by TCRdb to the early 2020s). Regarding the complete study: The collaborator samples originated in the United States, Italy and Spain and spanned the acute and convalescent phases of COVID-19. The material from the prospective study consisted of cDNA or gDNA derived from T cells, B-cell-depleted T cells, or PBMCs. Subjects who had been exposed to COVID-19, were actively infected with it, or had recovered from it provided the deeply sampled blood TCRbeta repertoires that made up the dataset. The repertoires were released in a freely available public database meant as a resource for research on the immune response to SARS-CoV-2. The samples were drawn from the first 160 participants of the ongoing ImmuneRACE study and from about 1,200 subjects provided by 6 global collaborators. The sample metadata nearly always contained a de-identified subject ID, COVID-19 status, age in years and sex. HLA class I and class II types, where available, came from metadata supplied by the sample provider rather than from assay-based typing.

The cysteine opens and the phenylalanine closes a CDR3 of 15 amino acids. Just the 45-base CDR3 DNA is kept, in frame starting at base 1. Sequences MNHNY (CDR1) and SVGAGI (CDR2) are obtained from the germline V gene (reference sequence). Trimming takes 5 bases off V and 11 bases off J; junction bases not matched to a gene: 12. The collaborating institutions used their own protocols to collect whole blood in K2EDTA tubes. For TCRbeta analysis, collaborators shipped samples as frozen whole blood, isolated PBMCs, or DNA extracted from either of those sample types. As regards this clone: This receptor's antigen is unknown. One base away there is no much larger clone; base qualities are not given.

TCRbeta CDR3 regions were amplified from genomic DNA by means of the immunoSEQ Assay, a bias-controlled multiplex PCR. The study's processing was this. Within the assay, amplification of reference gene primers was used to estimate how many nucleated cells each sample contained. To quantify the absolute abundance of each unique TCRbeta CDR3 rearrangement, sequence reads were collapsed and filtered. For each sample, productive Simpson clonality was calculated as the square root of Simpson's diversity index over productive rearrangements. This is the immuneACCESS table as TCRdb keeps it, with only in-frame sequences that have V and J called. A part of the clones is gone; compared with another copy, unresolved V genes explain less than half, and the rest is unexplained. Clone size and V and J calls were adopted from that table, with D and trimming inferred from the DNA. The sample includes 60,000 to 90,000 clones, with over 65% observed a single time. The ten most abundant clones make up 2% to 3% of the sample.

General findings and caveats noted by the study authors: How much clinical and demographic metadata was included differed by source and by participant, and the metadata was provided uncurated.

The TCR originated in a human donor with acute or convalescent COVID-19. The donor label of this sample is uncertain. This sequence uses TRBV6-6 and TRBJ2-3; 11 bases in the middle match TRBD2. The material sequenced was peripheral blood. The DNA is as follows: TGTGCCAGCAGTGATCCTAGCGGGAGGTCTTGGGGGCAGTATTTT. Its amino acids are CASSDPSGRSWGQYF.